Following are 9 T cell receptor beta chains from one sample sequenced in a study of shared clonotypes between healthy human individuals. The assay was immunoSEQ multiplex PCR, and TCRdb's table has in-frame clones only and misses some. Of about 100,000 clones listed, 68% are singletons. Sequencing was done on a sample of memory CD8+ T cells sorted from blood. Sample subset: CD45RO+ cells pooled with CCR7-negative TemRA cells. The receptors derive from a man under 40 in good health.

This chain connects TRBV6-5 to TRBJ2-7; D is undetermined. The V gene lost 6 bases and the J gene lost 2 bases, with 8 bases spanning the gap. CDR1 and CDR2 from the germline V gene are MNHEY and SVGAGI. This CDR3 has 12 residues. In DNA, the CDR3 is TGTGCCAGCAGGGCGCTCACCTACGAGCAGTACTTC. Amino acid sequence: CASRALTYEQYF.

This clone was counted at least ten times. The CDR3 coding sequence is TGTGCCAGCAGTGAAACTCGCCAGTTCCAAGAGACCCAGTACTTC. Protein sequence: CASSETRQFQETQYF. V is TRBV6-1 and J is TRBJ2-5, with D unresolved. The ends were cut back, 2 bases at V and 1 base at J, with 11 bases in the middle. Germline V gene lookup returns CDR1 MNHNS and CDR2 SASEGT. This CDR3 spans 15 amino acids.

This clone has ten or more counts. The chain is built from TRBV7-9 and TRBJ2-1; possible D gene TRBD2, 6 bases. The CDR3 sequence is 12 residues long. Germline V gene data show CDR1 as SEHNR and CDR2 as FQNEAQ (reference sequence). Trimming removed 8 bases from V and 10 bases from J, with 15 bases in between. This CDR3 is CASGQVAAEQFF. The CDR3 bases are TGTGCCAGCGGGCAGGTAGCGGCGGAGCAGTTCTTC.

CDR3 sequence: CASSSSGSDFTSTDTQYF. CDR3 nucleotide sequence: TGTGCCAGCAGTTCTAGCGGGAGCGATTTCACTAGCACAGATACGCAGTATTTT. This sequence joins TRBV28 and TRBJ2-3; 10 bases map to TRBD2. CDR3 length equals 18 residues. Germline V gene sequence: CDR1 MDHEN, CDR2 SYDVKM. J gave up 0 bases and V 4 bases, and 10 bases lay outside the gene matches. Full variable domain (missing parts from reference TRBV28 and TRBJ2-3): DVKVTQSSRYLVKRTGEKVFLECVQDMDHENMFWYRQDPGLGLRLIYFSYDVKMKEKGDIPEGYSVSREKKERFSLILESASTNQTSMYLCASSSSGSDFTSTDTQYFGPGTRLTVL.

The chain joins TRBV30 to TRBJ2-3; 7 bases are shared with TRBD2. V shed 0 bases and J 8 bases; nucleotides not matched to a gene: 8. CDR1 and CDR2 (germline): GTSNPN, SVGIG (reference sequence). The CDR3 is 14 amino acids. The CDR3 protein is CAWSVGGGKGTQYF. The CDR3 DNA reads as TGTGCCTGGAGTGTTGGCGGGGGAAAGGGTACGCAGTATTTT.

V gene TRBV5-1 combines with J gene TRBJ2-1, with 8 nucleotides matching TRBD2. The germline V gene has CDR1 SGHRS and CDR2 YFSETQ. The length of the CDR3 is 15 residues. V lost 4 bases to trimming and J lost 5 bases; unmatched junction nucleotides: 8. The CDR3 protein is CASSVIPGLDNEQFF. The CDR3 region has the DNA TGCGCCAGCAGCGTTATTCCGGGACTAGACAATGAGCAGTTCTTC.

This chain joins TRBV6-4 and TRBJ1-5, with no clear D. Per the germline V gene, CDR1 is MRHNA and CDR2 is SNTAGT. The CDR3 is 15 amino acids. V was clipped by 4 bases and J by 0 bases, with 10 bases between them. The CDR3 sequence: CASSVTADSNQPQHF. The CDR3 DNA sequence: TGTGCCAGCAGTGTAACAGCCGATAGCAATCAGCCCCAGCATTTT.

As DNA, the CDR3 is TGTGCCAGCAGCGTAGATAGTGGGCAGCACTACGAGCAGTACTTC. This sequence encodes CASSVDSGQHYEQYF. J is TRBJ2-7 and V is TRBV9; no reliable D call. Trimming took off 0 bases at V and 3 bases at J, with 13 bases between the two ends. CDR3 length: 15 amino acids. CDR1 and CDR2 from the germline V gene are SGDLS and YYNGEE. Drawing the rest from reference TRBV9 and TRBJ2-7, the complete variable domain is DSGVTQTPKHLITATGQRVTLRCSPRSGDLSVYWYQQSLDQGLQFLIQYYNGEERAKGNILERFSAQQFPDLHSELNLSSLELGDSALYFCASSVDSGQHYEQYFGPGTRLTVT.

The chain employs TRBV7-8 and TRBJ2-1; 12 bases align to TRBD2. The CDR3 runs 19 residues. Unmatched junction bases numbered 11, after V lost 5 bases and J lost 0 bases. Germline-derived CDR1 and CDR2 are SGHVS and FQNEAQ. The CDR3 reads CASSPVLAGGPSSYNEQFF. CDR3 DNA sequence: TGTGCCAGCAGCCCCGTCCTAGCGGGAGGGCCGAGCTCCTACAATGAGCAGTTCTTC.